The 14 T cell receptor beta chains reported below all come from one sample, sequenced in a study of blood T cell repertoires in COVID-19. Generated by immunoSEQ multiplex PCR, the TCRdb table keeps only in-frame clones and is missing some. Altogether around 200,000 clones are present, approximately 84% being singletons, with the ten largest covering 1.9%. Sequenced input: peripheral blood. Receptors were obtained from a middle-aged man with active or convalescent COVID-19.

The DNA for the CDR3 is TGTGCCACCAGCAGAGTAGTCGGGAACTATGGCTACACCTTC. Amino acid sequence: CATSRVVGNYGYTF. The chain couples TRBV15 to TRBJ1-2; D remains unclear. CDR1 and CDR2 from the germline V gene are LNHNV and YYDKDF (reference sequence). V lost 1 base, J lost 2 bases, and 8 bases lay in between. This CDR3 has 14 amino acids.

The chain is built from TRBV5-1 and TRBJ1-1; D is uncertain. Germline assignment: CDR1 SGHRS and CDR2 YFSETQ. Trimming took off 4 bases at V and 3 bases at J, with 10 bases between the two ends. The CDR3 is 13 residues long. CDR3 DNA: TGCGCCAGCAGCGGAGCGGGCGACACTGAAGCTTTCTTT. It encodes CASSGAGDTEAFF.

The rearrangement uses TRBV7-2 and TRBJ2-2, with TRBD1 matching over 8 bases. Germline trimming cut 5 bases from V and 6 bases from J; bases unmatched to any gene: 5. The CDR3 loop spans 14 amino acids. The germline V gene has CDR1 SGHTA and CDR2 FQGNSA. The CDR3 sequence is CASSPRTGPGELFF. The CDR3 region has the DNA TGTGCCAGCAGCCCCCGGACAGGGCCCGGGGAGCTGTTTTTT.

This sequence joins TRBV19 and TRBJ2-3; the match to TRBD1 covers 8 bases. V lost 8 bases and J lost 4; bases outside the gene matches: 5. The CDR3 is 13 residues long. Germline values: CDR1 LNHDA, CDR2 SQIVND (reference sequence). The CDR3 DNA reads TGTGCCAGTCGGACAGGGCCGGCAGATACGCAGTATTTT. Translation: CASRTGPADTQYF.

The chain is built from TRBV28 and TRBJ1-5, with 10 bases aligning to TRBD1. CDR1 is MDHEN and CDR2 is SYDVKM in the germline V gene. Germline trimming cut 5 bases from V and 2 bases from J; bases unmatched to any gene: 6. The CDR3 totals 16 residues. CDR3 loop: CASSPTGGVRNQPQHF. In nucleotides, the CDR3 is TGTGCCAGCAGTCCGACAGGGGGCGTACGCAATCAGCCCCAGCATTTT. The full variable domain, completed using reference TRBV28 and TRBJ1-5, is DVKVTQSSRYLVKRTGEKVFLECVQDMDHENMFWYRQDPGLGLRLIYFSYDVKMKEKGDIPEGYSVSREKKERFSLILESASTNQTSMYLCASSPTGGVRNQPQHFGDGTRLSIL.

The V and J genes are TRBV4-1 and TRBJ1-1; no reliable D call. V was cut by 0 bases and J by 1 base, with 6 bases left in between. In germline, CDR1 is MGHRA, CDR2 YSYEKL. There are 14 residues in the CDR3. The CDR3 loop reads CASSQDSGNTEAFF. The CDR3 coding sequence is TGCGCCAGCAGCCAAGATTCAGGGAACACTGAAGCTTTCTTT.

This chain links TRBV5-1 with TRBJ2-3; 7 bases map to TRBD2. Losses at the gene ends were 3 bases for V and 3 bases for J; bases not matched to a gene: 19. CDR3 length: 19 residues. The V gene's germline CDR1 is SGHRS and CDR2 YFSETQ. CDR3 coding DNA: TGCGCCAGCAGCTCGAGCCTTCTAGCGGAGGGGCTCCGTACAGATACGCAGTATTTT. Translating it yields CASSSSLLAEGLRTDTQYF.

The rearrangement joins TRBV11-2 to TRBJ2-5; TRBD1 matches 8 bases. The germline V gene has CDR1 SGHAT and CDR2 FQNNGV. This CDR3 has 14 amino acids. Trimming at V came to 3 bases and at J to 3 bases, leaving 3 bases not matched to a gene. CDR3 residues: CASSFNRGKETQYF. CDR3 sequence (DNA): TGTGCCAGCAGCTTTAACAGGGGGAAAGAGACCCAGTACTTC.

This chain connects TRBV3-1 (or the pseudogene TRBV3-2) to TRBJ1-2; D ambiguous. Germline assignment: CDR1 LGHDT and CDR2 YNNKEL (reference sequence). This CDR3 has 15 residues. Trimming left V 4 bases short and J 3 bases short, with 15 bases between. The CDR3 protein is CASSPNRALYYGYTF. For the CDR3, the DNA is TGTGCCAGCAGCCCGAATCGAGCGCTGTACTATGGCTACACCTTC.

This rearrangement joins TRBV5-4 to TRBJ2-2; 8 nucleotides align to TRBD2. The V gene's germline CDR1 is SGHNT and CDR2 YYREEE (reference sequence). Unmatched junction bases numbered 6, after V lost 0 bases and J lost 2 bases. CDR3 length: 17 residues. CDR3: CASSLGPLAGNTGELFF. In DNA form, the CDR3 reads TGTGCCAGCAGCTTGGGCCCCTTAGCGGGAAACACCGGGGAGCTGTTTTTT.

This chain links TRBV7-9 with TRBJ1-2, with D unclear. Germline assignment: CDR1 SEHNR and CDR2 FQNEAQ (reference sequence). CDR3 length: 15 amino acids. V gave up 3 bases and J gave up 0 bases, with 11 bases separating them. CDR3 in amino acids: CASSFFVGANYGYTF. The DNA for the CDR3 is TGTGCCAGCAGCTTCTTCGTCGGGGCTAACTATGGCTACACCTTC.

The chain links TRBV28 to TRBJ2-2; 9 nucleotides line up with TRBD2. With V trimmed by 1 base and J by 7 bases, 7 bases remained unmatched. The CDR3 totals 16 residues. Germline CDR1 and CDR2: MDHEN and SYDVKM. In DNA form, the CDR3 reads TGTGCCAGCAGTTTATTGGCGGGAGGGCCGCACGGGGAGCTGTTTTTT. It yields the protein CASSLLAGGPHGELFF.

The chain is built from TRBV19 and TRBJ2-3, with a tentative D call TRBD2 (7 bases). V was pared by 4 bases and J by 5 bases, with 19 bases between. Germline V lookup: CDR1 LNHDA, CDR2 SQIVND (reference sequence). This CDR3 is built from 16 residues. In DNA, the CDR3 is TGTGCCAGTAGTACCCCCGGGGGGCGCGTTGGAGATACGCAGTATTTT. Translation: CASSTPGGRVGDTQYF. The full variable domain, its missing parts supplied by reference TRBV19 and TRBJ2-3, is DGGITQSPKYLFRKEGQNVTLSCEQNLNHDAMYWYRQDPGQGLRLIYYSQIVNDFQKGDIAEGYSVSREKKESFPLTVTSAQKNPTAFYLCASSTPGGRVGDTQYFGPGTRLTVL.

This clone was recorded only once. This rearrangement joins TRBV9 to TRBJ1-1, with TRBD1 matching over 8 bases. Germline CDR1 and CDR2: SGDLS and YYNGEE. CDR3 length: 15 residues. Unmatched junction bases numbered 5, after V lost 0 bases and J lost 4 bases. DNA of the CDR3: TGTGCCAGCAGCGTAGGCACAGGGGGGGGCACTGAAGCTTTCTTT. It yields the protein CASSVGTGGGTEAFF.